This passage covers 20 T cell receptor beta chains from one sample sequenced in a study of cytomegalovirus exposure and HLA in healthy donors. Both 60 Vbeta primers and 13 Jbeta primers went into the PCR. Using immunoSEQ multiplex PCR, the repertoire was profiled, and TCRdb retains in-frame clones only, with some absent. The sample holds about 190,000 clones, more than 70% seen once. Specimen: PBMCs. The receptors derive from a man younger than 40 in good health and CMV-seropositive.

The chain is built from TRBV7-8 and TRBJ2-7; the D gene is possibly TRBD1 (6 bases). The germline gives CDR1 SGHVS, CDR2 FQNEAQ. This CDR3 has 15 amino acids. V shed 5 bases and J shed 4 bases, with 18 bases lying between them. The CDR3 DNA reads TGTGCCAGCAGCGTATACCCGGGACACCATTACGAGCAGTACTTC. Translating it yields CASSVYPGHHYEQYF. Complete variable domain (other parts from reference TRBV7-8 and TRBJ2-7): GAGVSQSPRYKVAKRGQDVALRCDPISGHVSLFWYQQALGQGPEFLTYFQNEAQLDKSGLPSDRFFAERPEGSVSTLKIQRTQQEDSAVYLCASSVYPGHHYEQYFGPGTRLTVT.

The genes are TRBV28 and TRBJ2-2; the D gene is possibly TRBD2 (5 bases). V dropped 8 bases and J dropped 4 bases, with 14 bases sitting between them. Germline V gene lookup returns CDR1 MDHEN and CDR2 SYDVKM. This CDR3 has 14 residues. CDR3 loop: CASLGVGGTGELFF. For the CDR3, the DNA is TGTGCCAGCCTCGGAGTTGGAGGCACCGGGGAGCTGTTTTTT.

The J gene is TRBJ2-1, the V gene TRBV9, with 7 bases aligning to TRBD2. Losses at the gene ends were 5 bases for V and 6 bases for J; bases not matched to a gene: 8. Germline V gene sequence: CDR1 SGDLS, CDR2 YYNGEE. CDR3 length: 14 amino acids. The chain's CDR3 is CASSGQLARNEQFF. The CDR3 DNA reads as TGTGCCAGCAGTGGCCAACTAGCGCGCAATGAGCAGTTCTTC.

V usage is TRBV4-3 and J usage is TRBJ2-4, with 7 bases fitting TRBD2. V trimming: 0 bases; J trimming: 6 bases; junction bases outside the gene matches: 8. CDR3 length: 16 residues. Germline CDR1 is LGHNA and CDR2 is YSLEER. CDR3 in amino acids: CASSQDFTTGGNIQYF. DNA for the CDR3: TGCGCCAGCAGCCAAGATTTTACAACGGGGGGAAACATTCAGTACTTC.

Worth noting for this clone: The junction departs from the called germline gene at one end, perhaps through a read error. V usage is TRBV5-6 and J usage is TRBJ1-2; the D is unclear. CDR1 SGHDT and CDR2 YYEEEE come from the germline V gene. CDR3 length: 15 amino acids. The CDR3 loop reads CVSSLESKPGYGYTF. The CDR3 coding sequence is TGTGTCAGCAGCTTGGAGAGCAAGCCGGGCTATGGCTACACCTTC.

This clone was counted between two and nine times. This sequence joins TRBV7-9 and TRBJ2-1; a possible D gene is TRBD1 (6 bases). The CDR3 consists of 15 residues. V gave up 4 bases and J gave up 1 base, with 11 bases separating them. Germline CDR1 and CDR2: SEHNR and FQNEAQ (reference sequence). CDR3 DNA sequence: TGTGCCAGCAGCTCACAAGGACAGTCCTACAATGAGCAGTTCTTC. It specifies CASSSQGQSYNEQFF.

This clone was recorded a few times. This chain uses TRBV9 with TRBJ1-1; maybe TRBD1 (5 bases). Germline V lookup: CDR1 SGDLS, CDR2 YYNGEE. V lost 4 bases, J lost 5 bases, and 15 bases lay in between. The CDR3 totals 14 residues. The CDR3 nucleotides are TGTGCCAGCAGCCACCAGGGAATCGGGACTGAAGCTTTCTTT. This encodes CASSHQGIGTEAFF.

This clone was detected once. The chain uses TRBV28 and TRBJ2-1; 9 bases line up with TRBD1. The CDR3 has 15 amino acids. Per germline, CDR1 MDHEN and CDR2 SYDVKM. V was pared by 6 bases and J by 8 bases, with 11 bases of the junction left unmatched. Written as DNA, the CDR3 is TGTGCCAGCAGCCGGACAGGGGAGCGGGCCTATGAGCAGTTCTTC. Its translation is CASSRTGERAYEQFF.

This chain links TRBV23-1 with TRBJ1-2, with TRBD1 as a possible D gene (5 bases). TRBV23-1 belongs to the ORF category, with a function that is uncertain. Between the trimmed V and J ends, which lost 4 bases and 5 bases, there was a span of 11 bases. The CDR3 loop spans 13 amino acids. The CDR3 loop reads CASSPTTAYGYTF. DNA of the CDR3: TGCGCCAGCAGTCCTACGACAGCATATGGCTACACCTTC.

The chain links TRBV27 to TRBJ2-5; TRBD2 matches at 8 bases. The J call may be incorrect, as the DNA end agrees better with TRBJ2-7. This CDR3 has 13 amino acids. Looked up from germline, CDR1 is MNHEY and CDR2 is SMNVEV (reference sequence). CDR3 amino acids: CASSSGGVNEQYF. The CDR3 bases are TGTGCCAGCAGTTCGGGGGGGGTCAACGAGCAGTACTTC.

V is TRBV7-8 and J is TRBJ1-1, with 8 bases fitting TRBD1. CDR3 length: 16 amino acids. After removal of 2 bases from V and 1 base from J, the junction contained 6 bases not matched to a gene. Looked up from germline, CDR1 is SGHVS and CDR2 is FQNEAQ. This chain's CDR3 is CASSLRTGRANTEAFF. CDR3 DNA: TGTGCCAGCAGCTTACGGACAGGGCGGGCGAACACTGAAGCTTTCTTT.

This rearrangement joins TRBV4-2 to TRBJ2-7, with TRBD2 as a possible D gene (5 bases). Germline V gene lookup returns CDR1 LGHNA and CDR2 YNFKEQ. V dropped 0 bases and J dropped 2 bases, with 11 bases sitting between them. The CDR3 runs 15 residues. The CDR3 reads CASSQDHRRPYEQYF. The CDR3 DNA sequence: TGTGCCAGCAGCCAAGATCATAGGAGGCCCTACGAGCAGTACTTC.

This clone was counted only a few times. The chain combines TRBV29-1 with TRBJ1-2; D uncertain. V was clipped by 1 base and J by 3 bases, with 12 bases between them. From germline, CDR1 is SQVTM and CDR2 ANQGSEA. CDR3 length: 14 amino acids. The DNA of the CDR3 is TGCAGCGTTGAAGTGGTAAAGGGAGACTATGGCTACACCTTC. Protein sequence: CSVEVVKGDYGYTF. Full variable domain (outside the CDR3, taken from reference TRBV29-1 and TRBJ1-2): SAVISQKPSRDICQRGTSLTIQCQVDSQVTMMFWYRQQPGQSLTLIATANQGSEATYESGFVIDKFPISRPNLTFSTLTVSNMSPEDSSIYLCSVEVVKGDYGYTFGSGTRLTVV.

This sequence joins TRBV19 and TRBJ2-7; 9 positions match TRBD1. Germline V lookup: CDR1 LNHDA, CDR2 SQIVND (reference sequence). Germline trimming cut 5 bases from V and 4 bases from J; bases unmatched to any gene: 9. The CDR3 has 15 amino acids. This CDR3 reads CASSPGTGFGYEQYF. In nucleotides, the CDR3 is TGTGCCAGTAGTCCCGGGACAGGGTTCGGGTACGAGCAGTACTTC.

The chain couples TRBV7-6 to TRBJ1-5; D remains unclear. The CDR3 has 13 amino acids. V lost 0 bases and J 3 bases, leaving 3 bases between the germline ends. The germline V gene has CDR1 SGHVS and CDR2 FNYEAQ. CDR3 sequence: CASSLAINQPQHF. The CDR3 DNA reads TGTGCCAGCAGCTTAGCTATCAATCAGCCCCAGCATTTT.

This sequence joins TRBV11-2 and TRBJ2-7, with 10 bases that match TRBD2. Looked up from germline, CDR1 is SGHAT and CDR2 is FQNNGV. Trimming removed 3 bases from V and 0 bases from J; junction bases left unmatched: 2. This CDR3 spans 15 amino acids. The CDR3 bases are TGTGCCAGCAGCTTTAGCGGGGGGACCTCCTACGAGCAGTACTTC. Translation: CASSFSGGTSYEQYF.

This clone was counted only a few times. The chain links TRBV7-2 to TRBJ1-1, with unresolved D. With 3 bases removed from V and 3 bases from J, the gap between germline ends came to 14 bases. Germline assignment: CDR1 SGHTA and CDR2 FQGNSA. This CDR3 comprises 15 residues. DNA for the CDR3: TGTGCCAGCAGCTTCCGCGAGTTAATTTACACTGAAGCTTTCTTT. Residues: CASSFRELIYTEAFF.

The count of this clone is one. The chain recombines TRBV6-1 with TRBJ2-7; perhaps TRBD2 as D (6 bases). There are 14 residues in the CDR3. The germline V and J ends were trimmed by 3 bases and 2 bases, with 11 bases remaining between them. In germline, CDR1 is MNHNS, CDR2 SASEGT. In DNA form, the CDR3 reads TGTGCCAGCAGTGAGGTGGGGGGAGCCTACGAGCAGTACTTC. This codes for CASSEVGGAYEQYF.

Here the CDR3 reads CASSFGRGWAYEQYF. In DNA form, the CDR3 reads TGTGCCAGCAGCTTCGGACGGGGGTGGGCCTACGAGCAGTACTTC. The chain couples TRBV28 to TRBJ2-7, with D tentatively TRBD2 (6 bases). V lost 6 bases and J 2 bases, leaving 17 bases between the germline ends. This CDR3 is 15 amino acids long. The V gene's germline CDR1 is MDHEN and CDR2 SYDVKM.

J is TRBJ1-3 and V is TRBV5-1; TRBD1 is a possible D gene (6 bases). Trimming stripped 4 bases from V and 8 bases from J, with 16 bases between. Germline V CDR1 and CDR2: SGHRS, YFSETQ. There are 14 residues in the CDR3. CDR3 coding DNA: TGCGCCAGCAGCCCAGGACAGAGGTCGTACACCATATATTTT. Amino acids: CASSPGQRSYTIYF.